Listed here are 27 T cell receptor beta chains from one sample, sequenced in a study of T cell responses to AZD1222 COVID-19 vaccine. Profiling relied on immunoSEQ multiplex PCR, and the TCRdb table lists in-frame clones only, not all of them. The sample lists about 92,000 clones; roughly 90% were seen once. The specimen was peripheral blood, collected on day 0 of AZD1222 vaccination. These receptors all come from an adult in good health.

The CDR3 reads CSVYIMNTEAFF. The CDR3 bases are TGCAGCGTTTATATAATGAACACTGAAGCTTTCTTT. This chain joins TRBV29-1 and TRBJ1-1; D unclear. V shed 5 bases and J shed 0 bases, with 7 bases lying between them. This CDR3 spans 12 amino acids. CDR1 is SQVTM and CDR2 is ANQGSEA in the germline V gene.

The rearrangement uses TRBV13 and TRBJ2-7; 10 bases agree with TRBD1. After removal of 3 bases from V and 4 bases from J, the junction contained 6 bases not matched to a gene. This CDR3 spans 15 amino acids. CDR1 is PRHDT, CDR2 FYEKMQ, per germline (reference sequence). DNA of the CDR3: TGTGCCAGCAGCTTCCGGGACAGGGGTGATTACGAGCAGTACTTC. Translated, it gives CASSFRDRGDYEQYF. The entire variable domain, with the rest obtained from reference TRBV13 and TRBJ2-7, is as follows: AAGVIQSPRHLIKEKRETATLKCYPIPRHDTVYWYQQGPGQDPQFLISFYEKMQSDKGSIPDRFSAQQFSDYHSELNMSSLELGDSALYFCASSFRDRGDYEQYFGPGTRLTVT.

The chain recombines TRBV7-9 with TRBJ2-7, with D uncertain. Deletions cut 5 bases from V and 7 bases from J, with 9 bases between. CDR3 length: 11 residues. The V gene's germline CDR1 is SEHNR and CDR2 FQNEAQ (reference sequence). The CDR3 nucleotides read TGTGCCAGCAGCGCATTAGGGGAGCAGTACTTC. As protein: CASSALGEQYF.

The V call is TRBV28, the J call TRBJ2-7; 8 nucleotides match TRBD2. The CDR3 totals 15 residues. Looked up from germline, CDR1 is MDHEN and CDR2 is SYDVKM. V lost 5 bases to trimming and J lost 6 bases; unmatched junction nucleotides: 12. This chain's CDR3 is CASSQAGDRSGEQYF. CDR3 bases: TGTGCCAGCAGTCAAGCGGGAGATCGGTCGGGCGAGCAGTACTTC.

This rearrangement joins TRBV29-1 to TRBJ2-3, with a weak D call TRBD1 (6 bases). V was clipped by 7 bases and J by 1 base, with 9 bases between them. CDR1 is SQVTM, CDR2 ANQGSEA, per germline. The CDR3 runs to 12 residues. This CDR3 reads CSAYRGTDTQYF. CDR3 DNA sequence: TGCAGCGCCTACAGGGGCACAGATACGCAGTATTTT.

J is TRBJ2-5 and V is TRBV2, with TRBD1 matching over 7 bases. Germline CDR1 and CDR2: SNHLY and FYNNEI. This CDR3 is built from 14 residues. V trimming: 6 bases; J trimming: 1 base; junction bases outside the gene matches: 5. CDR3 protein: CASRGDSVQETQYF. Written as DNA, the CDR3 is TGTGCCAGCAGGGGGGACAGCGTCCAAGAGACCCAGTACTTC.

A single count supports this clone. The chain joins TRBV3-1 (or the pseudogene TRBV3-2) to TRBJ1-1, with D perhaps matching TRBD1 (6 bases). The V end was cut by 7 bases, the J end by 6 bases, with 15 bases between. CDR1 is LGHDT, CDR2 YNNKEL, per germline (reference sequence). This CDR3 region has 13 residues. As DNA, the CDR3 is TGTGCCAGCACCAAGGGGGGGCCTTCTGAAGCTTTCTTT. This codes for CASTKGGPSEAFF.

The J gene is TRBJ2-5, the V gene TRBV10-1; maybe TRBD2 (5 bases). This CDR3 region has 13 residues. Germline loops: CDR1 WNHNN, CDR2 SYGVQD (reference sequence). The ends were cut back, 6 bases at V and 5 bases at J, with 13 bases in the middle. The CDR3 DNA is TGCGCCAGCAGCCAAGGACTCGGGGAGACCCAGTACTTC. It encodes CASSQGLGETQYF.

The V and J genes are TRBV29-1 and TRBJ2-1; D is tentatively TRBD1 or TRBD2 (6 bases each). Germline CDR1 is SQVTM and CDR2 is ANQGSEA. This CDR3 contains 17 residues. The V end was cut by 1 base, the J end by 1 base, with 17 bases between. The DNA of the CDR3 is TGCAGCGTTGAAGGGTTGAGAGGGGGGTCATCCTACAATGAGCAGTTCTTC. This gives the protein CSVEGLRGGSSYNEQFF.

The chain combines TRBV21-1 with TRBJ1-6. TRBV21-1 corresponds to a pseudogene. This CDR3 has 20 residues. The CDR3 nucleotides are TGTGCCAGCAGCAAGGAACCAAACCCCCTTAGTCAAGCCGATAATTCACCCCTCCACTTT. The encoded protein is CASSKEPNPLSQADNSPLHF.

The count of this clone is one. The chain uses TRBV5-1 and TRBJ2-2; 8 bases fit TRBD1. There are 16 residues in the CDR3. The V gene end was trimmed by 4 bases and the J gene end by 3 bases; junction bases not matched to a gene: 8. The germline gives CDR1 SGHRS, CDR2 YFSETQ. The CDR3 here is CASSRLGQGYTGELFF. The CDR3 DNA follows: TGCGCCAGCAGCCGCCTCGGACAGGGTTACACCGGGGAGCTGTTTTTT.

J is TRBJ2-5 and V is TRBV2; D possibly corresponds to TRBD2 (6 bases). The CDR3 length is 15 residues. V gave up 0 bases and J gave up 1 base, with 9 bases separating them. Per germline, CDR1 SNHLY and CDR2 FYNNEI. Here the CDR3 reads CASSEASGAQETQYF. The CDR3 bases are TGTGCCAGCAGTGAAGCTAGCGGAGCCCAAGAGACCCAGTACTTC.

This rearrangement joins TRBV12-3 or TRBV12-4 to TRBJ1-1, with 7 positions matching TRBD1. The CDR3 extends over 13 amino acids. V was clipped by 5 bases and J by 8 bases; unmatched bases: 8. CDR3 sequence: CASSGYRGREAFF. The CDR3 DNA follows: TGTGCCAGCAGTGGGTACAGGGGTCGGGAAGCTTTCTTT.

The chain carries TRBV4-3 and TRBJ2-1, with TRBD2 as a possible D gene (5 bases). CDR3 length: 16 residues. Germline CDR1 is LGHNA and CDR2 is YSLEER. The V and J ends lost 0 bases and 4 bases respectively, with 13 bases between them. The CDR3 protein is CASSQDGLTRYNEQFF. The CDR3 bases are TGCGCCAGCAGCCAAGATGGGCTTACTAGATACAATGAGCAGTTCTTC.

The J gene is TRBJ2-1, the V gene TRBV7-3, with TRBD2 identical over 11 bases. The CDR3 is made up of 15 amino acids. Germline lookup yields CDR1 SGHTA and CDR2 FQGTGA. The V gene end was trimmed by 4 bases and the J gene end by 8 bases; junction bases not matched to a gene: 7. The CDR3 region has the DNA TGTGCCAGCAGCTCTCTAGCGGGAGGTGCTCATGAGCAGTTCTTC. The encoded protein is CASSSLAGGAHEQFF.

V gene TRBV7-2 combines with J gene TRBJ1-5; 9 bases agree with TRBD1. V gave up 2 bases and J gave up 4 bases; unmatched junction bases: 3. Germline CDR1 is SGHTA and CDR2 is FQGNSA. CDR3 length: 15 amino acids. The CDR3 DNA follows: TGTGCCAGCAGCTTATGGACAGGGGTGAATCAGCCCCAGCATTTT. It specifies CASSLWTGVNQPQHF.

The J gene is TRBJ1-6, the V gene TRBV9; TRBD1 might be the D (5 bases). The CDR3 consists of 14 residues. Germline V gene data show CDR1 as SGDLS and CDR2 as YYNGEE. V was cut by 5 bases and J by 10 bases, with 16 bases left in between. The CDR3 DNA follows: TGTGCCAGCAGTCCAGGGCAGGGAAGCTCACCCCTCCACTTT. Translating gives CASSPGQGSSPLHF.

The rearrangement links TRBV7-6 to TRBJ1-1; D is unclear. The CDR3 has 11 residues. V was pared by 3 bases and J by 7 bases, with 6 bases between. CDR1 and CDR2 (germline): SGHVS, FNYEAQ. Here the CDR3 DNA reads TGTGCCAGCAGCTTCTCAGGTGAAGCTTTCTTT. It is translated as CASSFSGEAFF.

J is TRBJ2-5 and V is TRBV15, with D unresolved. This CDR3 spans 14 amino acids. Germline lookup yields CDR1 LNHNV and CDR2 YYDKDF (reference sequence). V was shortened by 0 bases and J by 2 bases, with 7 bases between the two germline ends. CDR3 protein: CATSRDHSQETQYF. DNA for the CDR3: TGTGCCACCAGCAGAGATCACAGTCAAGAGACCCAGTACTTC.

The chain links TRBV19 to TRBJ2-1; 14 positions agree with TRBD2. Germline V gene lookup returns CDR1 LNHDA and CDR2 SQIVND (reference sequence). The length of the CDR3 is 15 residues. With V trimmed by 4 bases and J by 7 bases, 3 bases remained unmatched. CDR3 residues: CASSTWTSGRNEQFF. The CDR3 nucleotides read TGTGCCAGTAGTACCTGGACTAGCGGGAGGAATGAGCAGTTCTTC.

This chain uses TRBV12-5 with TRBJ1-1; D is unclear. Germline assignment: CDR1 LGHNT and CDR2 FRNRAP. The CDR3 contains 12 residues. Deletions cut 0 bases from V and 7 bases from J, with 6 bases between. The CDR3: CASGLVGNEAFF. In DNA form, the CDR3 reads TGTGCTAGTGGTTTGGTAGGTAATGAAGCTTTCTTT.

V is TRBV15 and J is TRBJ2-2; no clear D. CDR1 is LNHNV and CDR2 is YYDKDF in the germline V gene (reference sequence). This CDR3 has 16 residues. Trimming removed 0 bases from V and 0 bases from J, with 8 bases in between. The CDR3 loop is CATSRDGPPNTGELFF. CDR3 coding DNA: TGTGCCACCAGCAGAGACGGGCCACCGAACACCGGGGAGCTGTTTTTT.

The rearrangement uses TRBV19 and TRBJ1-1, with D maybe TRBD1 (6 bases). V was shortened by 10 bases and J by 3 bases, with 9 bases between the two germline ends. The CDR3 extends over 11 amino acids. CDR1 and CDR2 from the germline V gene are LNHDA and SQIVND (reference sequence). The CDR3 DNA is TGTGCCACCCAGGGGTACACTGAAGCTTTCTTT. Amino acids: CATQGYTEAFF.

The chain uses TRBV4-1 and TRBJ2-2; 12 bases match TRBD2. The CDR3 runs 16 residues. Germline V CDR1 and CDR2: MGHRA, YSYEKL. With 2 bases clipped from V and 6 bases from J, the junction kept 4 bases outside the gene matches. For the CDR3, the DNA is TGCGCCAGCAGCCAAAAGCTAGCGGGAGGGCCCGGGGAGCTGTTTTTT. It yields the protein CASSQKLAGGPGELFF.

This clone has more than one count but fewer than ten. In DNA form, the CDR3 reads TGTGCCTGGAGTGTACGGGGGGGTGAAGCTTTCTTT. Translated, it gives CAWSVRGGEAFF. The chain carries TRBV30 and TRBJ1-1, with TRBD1 as a possible D gene (5 bases). CDR3 length equals 12 residues. V lost 0 bases and J lost 7, with 9 bases in between. Germline CDR1 is GTSNPN and CDR2 is SVGIG (reference sequence).

The chain recombines TRBV11-2 with TRBJ2-1; TRBD2 aligns across 13 bases. J lost 7 bases, V lost 4 bases, and 7 bases had no gene match. The CDR3 is made up of 16 amino acids. CDR1 and CDR2 from the germline V gene are SGHAT and FQNNGV. The CDR3 nucleotides read TGTGCCAGCAGCTCGAGACTAGCGGGAGGAGGAAATGAGCAGTTCTTC. Amino acids: CASSSRLAGGGNEQFF.

As DNA, the CDR3 is TGTGCCAGCACCCGGGCCTCTATTGGCTACACCTTC. Protein sequence: CASTRASIGYTF. The chain uses TRBV2 and TRBJ1-2; D remains unclear. Germline assignment: CDR1 SNHLY and CDR2 FYNNEI. V was clipped by 7 bases and J by 7 bases, with 13 bases between them. The CDR3 is 12 amino acids.